A single sample gave rise to the 26 T cell receptor beta chains below, sequenced in a study of blood T cell repertoires in COVID-19. Assay used: immunoSEQ multiplex PCR; TCRdb lists only in-frame clones, some missing. The repertoire consists of approximately 300,000 clones, with 90% occurring once and the leading ten covering roughly 6.3%. Sequenced sample: peripheral blood. These receptors originate from a woman between 50 and 59 years old with COVID-19, enrolled during active disease.

This clone was found once. The junction shows a germline mismatch at one end, possibly a read error. This chain joins TRBV6-4 and TRBJ1-4; unclear D gene. The CDR3 has 12 residues. Germline assignment: CDR1 MRHNA and CDR2 SNTAGT. The CDR3 nucleotides read TGTGCCAGCAGCCAACCCAGGCCCGGGGTCCTTTTT. This codes for CASSQPRPGVLF.

The chain couples TRBV6-1 to TRBJ2-4, with no clear D. CDR1 is MNHNS and CDR2 is SASEGT in the germline V gene. There are 16 residues in the CDR3. The ends were cut back, 4 bases at V and 0 bases at J, with 13 bases in the middle. This CDR3 is CASSARVTLAKNIQYF. The DNA of the CDR3 is TGTGCCAGCAGTGCCCGGGTCACCTTAGCCAAAAACATTCAGTACTTC.

The chain recombines TRBV29-1 with TRBJ2-5; 11 bases match TRBD1. From germline, CDR1 is SQVTM and CDR2 ANQGSEA. The CDR3 covers 15 residues. Trimming cost V 6 bases and J 7 bases; bases outside gene matches: 13. The CDR3 protein is CSVAGTGGGLVTQYF. CDR3 bases: TGCAGCGTCGCTGGGACAGGGGGTGGGTTGGTGACCCAGTACTTC.

This clone was seen a handful of times. The chain combines TRBV11-2 with TRBJ1-5; 7 nucleotides match TRBD1. The germline gives CDR1 SGHAT, CDR2 FQNNGV. Germline trimming cut 5 bases from V and 0 bases from J; bases unmatched to any gene: 4. The CDR3 loop spans 15 amino acids. CDR3 loop: CASSPSGGSNQPQHF. The CDR3 region has the DNA TGTGCCAGCAGCCCCTCAGGGGGTAGCAATCAGCCCCAGCATTTT.

The V gene is TRBV30, the J gene TRBJ2-7, with 9 nucleotides matching TRBD1. CDR3 length: 14 amino acids. V shed 1 base, J shed 8 bases, and the junction held 9 bases outside the gene matches. The germline CDR1 and CDR2 sequences are GTSNPN and SVGIG (reference sequence). CDR3 loop: CAWSGGTGSWQQYF. CDR3 nucleotides: TGTGCCTGGAGTGGAGGGACAGGGTCTTGGCAGCAGTACTTC.

The gene calls are TRBV5-1 and TRBJ2-3; TRBD2 is a possible D gene (5 bases). The germline gives CDR1 SGHRS, CDR2 YFSETQ. V was cut by 1 base and J by 2 bases, with 11 bases left in between. The CDR3 contains 15 residues. The CDR3: CASSLRLAATDTQYF. DNA for the CDR3: TGCGCCAGCAGCTTGAGGCTAGCAGCCACAGATACGCAGTATTTT. The full variable domain, completed using reference TRBV5-1 and TRBJ2-3, is KAGVTQTPRYLIKTRGQQVTLSCSPISGHRSVSWYQQTPGQGLQFLFEYFSETQRNKGNFPGRFSGRQFSNSRSEMNVSTLELGDSALYLCASSLRLAATDTQYFGPGTRLTVL.

The J gene is TRBJ1-2, the V gene TRBV6-5; D may be TRBD1 (6 bases). The CDR3 has 14 amino acids. Trimming removed 5 bases from V and 2 bases from J, with 12 bases in between. Germline assignment: CDR1 MNHEY and CDR2 SVGAGI. The CDR3 loop reads CASSPWGRNYGYTF. CDR3 DNA sequence: TGTGCCAGCAGTCCCTGGGGGCGAAACTATGGCTACACCTTC.

The genes are TRBV3-1 (or the pseudogene TRBV3-2) and TRBJ2-7; 10 bases align to TRBD2. Germline V lookup: CDR1 LGHDT, CDR2 YNNKEL (reference sequence). This CDR3 has 16 residues. The trim removed 1 base at V and 7 bases at J, leaving 10 bases unmatched. The CDR3 DNA reads as TGTGCCAGCAGCCAAGTCGGTCTAGCGGGAGATAGGGAGCAGTACTTC. Its translation is CASSQVGLAGDREQYF.

The rearrangement links TRBV24-1 to TRBJ2-1, with D tentatively TRBD2 (6 bases). This CDR3 comprises 11 residues. Trimming cost V 6 bases and J 7 bases, with 6 bases left between them. Germline CDR1 KGHDR, CDR2 SFDVKD. The CDR3 DNA is TGTGCCACCAGTCGGGGGAATGAGCAGTTCTTC. It is translated as CATSRGNEQFF.

J is TRBJ2-7 and V is TRBV19; 8 bases line up with TRBD2. This CDR3 is built from 15 residues. V shed 3 bases and J 2 bases; nucleotides not matched to a gene: 6. CDR1 is LNHDA, CDR2 SQIVND, per germline (reference sequence). The CDR3 nucleotides read TGTGCCAGTAGTATGGGAGGGGGACTAGCCTACGAGCAGTACTTC. As protein: CASSMGGGLAYEQYF.

In this sample, this clone turned up a few times. V usage is TRBV9 and J usage is TRBJ1-1, with D possibly matching TRBD1 (6 bases). V lost 3 bases to trimming and J lost 0 bases, with 12 bases between them. Looked up from germline, CDR1 is SGDLS and CDR2 is YYNGEE. The CDR3 contains 15 residues. CDR3 amino acids: CASSAGQGMNTEAFF. The CDR3 region has the DNA TGTGCCAGCAGCGCCGGGCAGGGGATGAACACTGAAGCTTTCTTT.

The genes are TRBV27 and TRBJ2-5; the match to TRBD2 covers 7 bases. The CDR3 contains 13 residues. Germline assignment: CDR1 MNHEY and CDR2 SMNVEV (reference sequence). V lost 6 bases and J lost 2; bases outside the gene matches: 3. The CDR3 DNA follows: TGTGCCAGCAGGGTCGGGGGGCAAGAGACCCAGTACTTC. It specifies CASRVGGQETQYF.

The CDR3 DNA follows: TGCGCCAGCAGCTTGCTCGCGGGAGGGAACACCGGGGAGCTGTTTTTT. Protein product: CASSLLAGGNTGELFF. The chain employs TRBV5-1 and TRBJ2-2, with 8 bases lining up with TRBD2. V shed 1 base, J shed 1 base, and the junction held 3 bases outside the gene matches. In germline, CDR1 is SGHRS, CDR2 YFSETQ. The CDR3 runs 16 residues.

V is TRBV6-5 and J is TRBJ2-5; 7 bases agree with TRBD1. The CDR3 spans 16 residues. V lost 0 bases, J lost 7 bases, and 11 bases stayed unmatched. Per germline, CDR1 MNHEY and CDR2 SVGAGI. CDR3 DNA: TGTGCCAGCAGTTACTCCCCCGGGGACAGCCTTGGGACCCAGTACTTC. Its translation is CASSYSPGDSLGTQYF.

The chain couples TRBV7-8 to TRBJ2-3; the D gene is possibly TRBD1 (5 bases). Trimming left V 5 bases short and J 1 base short, with 13 bases between. Germline-derived CDR1 and CDR2 are SGHVS and FQNEAQ. This CDR3 has 15 amino acids. For the CDR3, the DNA is TGTGCCAGCAGCCCGACAGTGATGGGCACAGATACGCAGTATTTT. Amino acid sequence: CASSPTVMGTDTQYF.

This chain connects TRBV19 to TRBJ2-7, with 7 bases matching TRBD2. CDR3 size: 13 residues. V shed 4 bases, J shed 3 bases, and the junction held 3 bases outside the gene matches. The germline V gene encodes CDR1 LNHDA and CDR2 SQIVND (reference sequence). This CDR3 is CASSRGLIYEQYF. The CDR3 DNA reads as TGTGCCAGTAGTAGGGGACTAATCTACGAGCAGTACTTC. The variable domain in full, completed from reference TRBV19 and TRBJ2-7, reads DGGITQSPKYLFRKEGQNVTLSCEQNLNHDAMYWYRQDPGQGLRLIYYSQIVNDFQKGDIAEGYSVSREKKESFPLTVTSAQKNPTAFYLCASSRGLIYEQYFGPGTRLTVT.

The chain couples TRBV11-2 to TRBJ1-1; D gene ambiguous. The CDR3 consists of 12 residues. V was trimmed by 6 bases and J by 11 bases, leaving 16 bases between them. Germline CDR1 and CDR2: SGHAT and FQNNGV. The CDR3 here is CASRSDSHGAFF. In DNA, the CDR3 is TGTGCCAGCAGGTCGGACTCCCATGGGGCTTTCTTT.

The V and J genes are TRBV7-9 and TRBJ2-7, with 7 bases identical to TRBD2. V gave up 1 base and J gave up 6 bases; unmatched junction bases: 15. Per the germline V gene, CDR1 is SEHNR and CDR2 is FQNEAQ (reference sequence). The length of the CDR3 is 17 residues. In DNA form, the CDR3 reads TGTGCCAGCAGCTTAGGGGGGGGACGGCCAGGGAGAGGCGAGCAGTACTTC. Residues: CASSLGGGRPGRGEQYF.

This chain uses TRBV6-2 or TRBV6-3 with TRBJ2-7; D call uncertain. Germline lookup yields CDR1 MNHEY and CDR2 SVGEGT. CDR3 size: 11 residues. V gave up 4 bases and J gave up 3 bases, with 4 bases separating them. The CDR3 reads CASSSFYEQYF. CDR3 nucleotides: TGTGCCAGCAGTTCCTTCTACGAGCAGTACTTC.

The chain recombines TRBV14 with TRBJ2-1; the match to TRBD1 covers 7 bases. Germline CDR1 is SGHDN and CDR2 is FVKESK. The ends lost 1 base at V and 8 bases at J; junction bases unmatched: 11. This CDR3 has 16 amino acids. The CDR3 loop is CASSQGTGSSVDEQFF. DNA of the CDR3: TGTGCCAGCAGCCAAGGGACAGGTTCCTCAGTCGATGAGCAGTTCTTC.

V and J are TRBV11-2 and TRBJ2-1, with TRBD2 matching 11 bases. CDR3 size: 15 residues. J lost 4 bases, V lost 4 bases, and 3 bases had no gene match. Per germline, CDR1 SGHAT and CDR2 FQNNGV. The CDR3 is CASSSRLAGYNEQFF. CDR3 DNA: TGTGCCAGCAGCTCCCGACTAGCGGGGTACAATGAGCAGTTCTTC.

The CDR3 DNA sequence: TGTGCCACTAGCCGGGACAGGGGATCATATAGCAATCAGCCCCAGCATTTT. Amino acid sequence: CATSRDRGSYSNQPQHF. This rearrangement joins TRBV19 to TRBJ1-5, with 10 positions matching TRBD1. Germline values: CDR1 LNHDA, CDR2 SQIVND (reference sequence). Germline trimming cut 10 bases from V and 0 bases from J; bases unmatched to any gene: 12. CDR3 size: 17 residues.

The chain joins TRBV14 to TRBJ1-1; tentatively, D is TRBD1 (5 bases). Germline CDR1 and CDR2: SGHDN and FVKESK. V lost 2 bases and J lost 4, with 11 bases in between. This CDR3 contains 14 residues. CDR3 nucleotide sequence: TGTGCCAGCAGCCAATTTCGGGGGGGCACTGAAGCTTTCTTT. As protein: CASSQFRGGTEAFF.

This chain joins TRBV28 and TRBJ1-1, with D possibly matching TRBD1 (6 bases). Looked up from germline, CDR1 is MDHEN and CDR2 is SYDVKM. Trimming stripped 7 bases from V and 3 bases from J, with 15 bases between. CDR3 length: 14 residues. The CDR3 coding sequence is TGTGCCAGCACCATCCCCCAGGGGCACACTGAAGCTTTCTTT. Translated, it gives CASTIPQGHTEAFF.

This clone was detected only once. The CDR3 is CASSLATGAGNTIYF. CDR3 in DNA: TGTGCCAGCAGCTTAGCCACAGGGGCCGGAAACACCATATATTTT. This chain uses TRBV7-9 with TRBJ1-3; 7 nucleotides agree with TRBD1. This CDR3 has 15 amino acids. V lost 0 bases to trimming and J lost 4 bases; unmatched junction nucleotides: 3. The V gene's germline CDR1 is SEHNR and CDR2 FQNEAQ (reference sequence).

The V gene is TRBV11-2, the J gene TRBJ2-1, with TRBD2 as a possible D gene (5 bases). With 1 base removed from V and 10 bases from J, the gap between germline ends came to 8 bases. The CDR3 consists of 12 residues. Germline V CDR1 and CDR2: SGHAT, FQNNGV. CDR3 coding DNA: TGTGCCAGCAGCTTAGGGACTTACGAGCAGTTCTTC. It encodes CASSLGTYEQFF.